These T cell receptor beta chains were read from a single sample in a study of CD8+CD57+ T cells in acquired aplastic anemia. TCRdb ran MiXCR on the reads and lists one entry per CDR3 protein. The profile shows some 180,000 distinct CDR3 sequences, around 50% of them singletons. The specimen was sorted CD4+, CD8+, or CD8+CD57+ T cells (not recorded which) from PBMCs. The source is a human donor with aplastic anemia. CDR3s include the opening cysteine and the closing phenylalanine or tryptophan. A D gene is named only where the DNA matches it firmly.

v_call: TRBV25-1
cdr3_length: 15
j_call: TRBJ1-6
d_call: TRBD1
cdr3_aa: CASSGGDSGNSPLHF

v_call: TRBV7-8
cdr3_length: 13
j_call: TRBJ2-1
d_call: TRBD2
cdr3_aa: CASLGLAEHEQFF

v_call: TRBV2
cdr3_length: 13
j_call: TRBJ1-1
d_call: .
cdr3_aa: CASSEDLPTEAFF

v_call: TRBV6-1
cdr3_length: 14
j_call: TRBJ2-4
d_call: TRBD2
cdr3_aa: CASGLAGPENIQYF

v_call: TRBV11-1
cdr3_length: 17
j_call: TRBJ1-5
d_call: TRBD1
cdr3_aa: CASSQGGAGGSNQPQHF

v_call: TRBV7-8
cdr3_length: 14
j_call: TRBJ1-6
d_call: .
cdr3_aa: CASSLAGGWAPLHF

v_call: TRBV5-6
cdr3_length: 17
j_call: TRBJ2-1
d_call: TRBD1
cdr3_aa: CASSSSLNRGSYNEQFF

v_call: TRBV19
cdr3_length: 14
j_call: TRBJ2-3
d_call: .
cdr3_aa: CASSNGLGADTQYF

v_call: TRBV12-3/TRBV12-4
cdr3_length: 16
j_call: TRBJ2-3
d_call: TRBD1
cdr3_aa: CASGKDRGRLTDTQYF

v_call: TRBV7-9
cdr3_length: 13
j_call: TRBJ2-1
d_call: .
cdr3_aa: CLSSAAPYNEQFF

v_call: TRBV20-1
cdr3_length: 13
j_call: TRBJ2-7
d_call: .
cdr3_aa: CSARGRVLYEQYF

v_call: TRBV3-1
cdr3_length: 15
j_call: TRBJ1-6
d_call: TRBD1
cdr3_aa: CASSQRGTDNSPLHF

v_call: TRBV27
cdr3_length: 15
j_call: TRBJ1-2
d_call: .
cdr3_aa: CASRLTGGQGYGYTF

v_call: TRBV20-1
cdr3_length: 13
j_call: TRBJ1-1
d_call: .
cdr3_aa: CSADSRVNTEAFF

v_call: TRBV2
cdr3_length: 15
j_call: TRBJ2-7
d_call: TRBD1
cdr3_aa: CASSAPGQGAHEQYF

v_call: TRBV25-1
cdr3_length: 14
j_call: TRBJ2-1
d_call: .
cdr3_aa: CAAGGRWGRNEQFF

v_call: TRBV12-3/TRBV12-4
cdr3_length: 17
j_call: TRBJ1-5
d_call: TRBD1
cdr3_aa: CASNGGGGGGKDQPQHF